Each of the 3 T cell receptor beta chains below was sequenced from the same sample in a study of shared clonotypes between healthy human individuals. Profiled with immunoSEQ multiplex PCR; TCRdb holds only in-frame clones, not every one. The sample has 2 million to 2.5 million clones; roughly 93% are singletons. Sequenced input: naive CD4+ T cells from PBMCs. Specified subset: CD45RA+ positively selected. The receptors here all came from a man aged 18 to 35 in good health. Some clones in this sample may be carry-over from other donors' samples.

The chain uses TRBV28 and TRBJ2-4; 10 bases are shared with TRBD2. Germline CDR1 is MDHEN and CDR2 is SYDVKM. V lost 5 bases, J lost 3 bases, and 13 bases stayed unmatched. The CDR3 length is 18 residues. The CDR3 coding sequence is TGTGCCAGCAGTCCGAAGATTCTAGCGGGAGTGGTCAAAAACATTCAGTACTTC. Translation: CASSPKILAGVVKNIQYF.

The chain is built from TRBV4-1 and TRBJ2-5, with D tentatively TRBD2 (6 bases). V dropped 3 bases and J dropped 5 bases, with 16 bases sitting between them. The length of the CDR3 is 15 residues. The germline V gene encodes CDR1 MGHRA and CDR2 YSYEKL. The chain's CDR3 is CASSHGRGVGETQYF. CDR3 nucleotide sequence: TGCGCCAGCAGCCATGGCCGCGGGGTGGGGGAGACCCAGTACTTC.

The rearrangement links TRBV29-1 to TRBJ2-1; no reliable D call. With 5 bases removed from V and 9 bases from J, the gap between germline ends came to 11 bases. This CDR3 has 11 residues. The germline CDR1 and CDR2 sequences are SQVTM and ANQGSEA. The DNA for the CDR3 is TGCAGCGTTCTTCTAGGGATTGAGCAGTTCTTC. Protein: CSVLLGIEQFF.